The sequence of this TCR beta chain was determined in a study of cytomegalovirus exposure and HLA in healthy donors. Germline lookup yields CDR1 SGHRS and CDR2 YFSETQ. The V and J ends lost 4 bases and 3 bases respectively, with 8 bases between them. The CDR3 is 12 residues long. Assay: immunoSEQ multiplex PCR; the TCRdb copy retains only in-frame clones and omits some. The repertoire holds roughly 150,000 clones, roughly nine tenths seen once, with about 5.8% in the top ten. Separate from the roughly 700-subject first cohort was the approximately 130-subject validation cohort, to which the donors belonged. The table lists this clone with a few counts.

Sequences were obtained from PBMCs. This receptor was identified in a woman in her 30s in good health and CMV-seronegative. The chain is built from TRBV5-1 and TRBJ2-7; perhaps TRBD1 as D (5 bases). The CDR3 here is CASSRDSYEQYF. The CDR3 nucleotides read TGCGCCAGCAGCCGCGACAGCTACGAGCAGTACTTC.